The 15 T cell receptor beta chains in this list originate from one sample, sequenced in a study of blood T cell repertoires in COVID-19. Sequencing used immunoSEQ multiplex PCR; TCRdb keeps in-frame clones, though not all of them. Altogether about 270,000 clones are present, approximately 91% being singletons, with the ten largest covering under 3%. The specimen sequenced was PBMCs or T cells enriched from blood (not recorded which). Receptors were obtained from a woman in her 40s with acute COVID-19.

CDR3 protein: CASSFQDRPNTEAFF. CDR3 DNA: TGTGCCAGCAGTTTTCAGGACAGGCCGAACACTGAAGCTTTCTTT. The V call is TRBV28, the J call TRBJ1-1; 7 bases agree with TRBD1. The CDR3 runs 15 residues. The V segment lost 3 bases and the J segment 1 base; nucleotides outside the gene matches: 5. Germline V lookup: CDR1 MDHEN, CDR2 SYDVKM. The entire variable domain, with the rest obtained from reference TRBV28 and TRBJ1-1, is as follows: DVKVTQSSRYLVKRTGEKVFLECVQDMDHENMFWYRQDPGLGLRLIYFSYDVKMKEKGDIPEGYSVSREKKERFSLILESASTNQTSMYLCASSFQDRPNTEAFFGQGTRLTVV.

This clone has only a few counts. This chain uses TRBV6-1 with TRBJ1-5, with 12 bases aligning to TRBD1. CDR3 size: 19 residues. V shed 4 bases and J 5 bases; nucleotides not matched to a gene: 15. The germline CDR1 and CDR2 sequences are MNHNS and SASEGT. The DNA of the CDR3 is TGTGCCAGCAGTGCAAAACCCGGGACAGGGGGCTTTAATTATCAGCCCCAGCATTTT. Translated: CASSAKPGTGGFNYQPQHF.

The genes are TRBV5-4 and TRBJ2-6, with 7 bases matching TRBD1. CDR1 SGHNT and CDR2 YYREEE come from the germline V gene (reference sequence). The CDR3 runs to 19 residues. The V gene end was trimmed by 4 bases and the J gene end by 0 bases; junction bases not matched to a gene: 13. DNA for the CDR3: TGTGCCAGCAGCACGGTGGGGACAGCAAACCCCTCTGGGGCCAACGTCCTGACTTTC. It specifies CASSTVGTANPSGANVLTF.

V and J are TRBV30 and TRBJ2-4; the match to TRBD1 covers 7 bases. The V gene's germline CDR1 is GTSNPN and CDR2 SVGIG (reference sequence). J lost 0 bases, V lost 2 bases, and 7 bases had no gene match. The CDR3 is made up of 16 amino acids. The CDR3 bases are TGTGCCTGGAGTCCGGACAGGCGTCTAGCCAAAAACATTCAGTACTTC. Amino acids: CAWSPDRRLAKNIQYF.

The chain carries TRBV14 and TRBJ1-1, with 7 positions matching TRBD1. From germline, CDR1 is SGHDN and CDR2 FVKESK. The CDR3 is 14 residues long. The V and J ends lost 5 bases and 1 base, in that order; junction bases with no gene match: 4. As DNA, the CDR3 is TGTGCCAGCAGCAACAGGGGCCCGAACACTGAAGCTTTCTTT. It translates to CASSNRGPNTEAFF.

The V call is TRBV4-1, the J call TRBJ1-5; 7 nucleotides match TRBD1. The CDR3 totals 14 residues. V gave up 5 bases and J gave up 6 bases; unmatched junction bases: 7. Per germline, CDR1 MGHRA and CDR2 YSYEKL. This CDR3 is CASSTRQGGQPQHF. The DNA for the CDR3 is TGCGCCAGCAGCACTCGACAGGGCGGTCAGCCCCAGCATTTT.

The count of this clone is one. The chain employs TRBV4-2 and TRBJ2-1; D unresolved. From germline, CDR1 is LGHNA and CDR2 YNFKEQ. V was cut by 1 base and J by 9 bases, with 13 bases left in between. This CDR3 has 14 amino acids. The CDR3 region has the DNA TGTGCCAGCAGCCAAGTTCTATCATTTGGTGAGCAGTTCTTC. It yields the protein CASSQVLSFGEQFF.

The CDR3 region is CASSLPGGNTGELFF. For the CDR3, the DNA is TGCGCCAGCAGCTTGCCCGGGGGGAACACCGGGGAGCTGTTTTTT. V is TRBV5-1 and J is TRBJ2-2, with a weak D call TRBD2 (6 bases). Trimming removed 1 base at V and 1 base at J, with 8 bases between. Germline CDR1 is SGHRS and CDR2 is YFSETQ. The CDR3 extends over 15 amino acids.

This clone is a singleton in its sample. The rearrangement joins TRBV6-5 to TRBJ2-2; the D is unclear. V dropped 6 bases and J dropped 4 bases, with 6 bases sitting between them. This CDR3 comprises 12 residues. The germline V gene encodes CDR1 MNHEY and CDR2 SVGAGI. The CDR3 region has the DNA TGTGCCAGCAGCCCCTTCACCGGGGAGCTGTTTTTT. This sequence encodes CASSPFTGELFF.

V and J are TRBV5-6 and TRBJ2-5, with 7 bases fitting TRBD1. The V segment lost 4 bases and the J segment 3 bases; nucleotides outside the gene matches: 6. Germline CDR1 reads SGHDT; CDR2 reads YYEEEE. This CDR3 spans 14 amino acids. For the CDR3, the DNA is TGTGCCAGCAGCGGGGGACAGAAAAAAGAGACCCAGTACTTC. The encoded protein is CASSGGQKKETQYF.

V and J are TRBV28 and TRBJ1-4, with 7 positions matching TRBD1. Germline V gene lookup returns CDR1 MDHEN and CDR2 SYDVKM. The CDR3 sequence is 16 residues long. The ends lost 3 bases at V and 4 bases at J; junction bases unmatched: 8. CDR3 DNA: TGTGCCAGCAGTTTCCAGGGACAGAGTGATAATGAAAAACTGTTTTTT. This sequence encodes CASSFQGQSDNEKLFF.

This rearrangement joins TRBV14 to TRBJ2-5, with D possibly matching TRBD2 (5 bases). The V gene's germline CDR1 is SGHDN and CDR2 FVKESK. Trimming stripped 0 bases from V and 2 bases from J, with 22 bases between. The CDR3 runs 19 residues. The CDR3 loop is CASSQESLAIASEQETQYF. DNA for the CDR3: TGTGCCAGCAGCCAAGAATCCCTAGCCATAGCATCAGAACAAGAGACCCAGTACTTC.

The J gene is TRBJ2-2, the V gene TRBV6-5; D not certain. V lost 0 bases and J lost 7, with 9 bases in between. The CDR3 is 14 residues long. In germline, CDR1 is MNHEY, CDR2 SVGAGI. The CDR3 sequence is CASSYSWRDGELFF. The CDR3 bases are TGTGCCAGCAGTTACTCTTGGAGAGACGGGGAGCTGTTTTTT.

The table lists this clone with a count of one. The chain uses TRBV14 and TRBJ2-1; D is unresolved. This CDR3 comprises 16 residues. Germline CDR1 is SGHDN and CDR2 is FVKESK. Trimming shortened V by 1 base and J by 4 bases, and 14 bases separated the two germline ends. CDR3 loop: CASSQVDSTRYNEQFF. The DNA of the CDR3 is TGTGCCAGCAGCCAAGTAGACTCAACGAGATACAATGAGCAGTTCTTC.

The chain uses TRBV19 and TRBJ2-3; 12 positions agree with TRBD2. The CDR3 spans 16 residues. Trimming took 5 bases from V and 6 from J; bases not matched to a gene: 9. Germline values: CDR1 LNHDA, CDR2 SQIVND (reference sequence). The DNA of the CDR3 is TGTGCCAGTAGTGGACCTAGCGGGAGGGCTTTGGATACGCAGTATTTT. Translation gives CASSGPSGRALDTQYF. The full variable domain, with the rest looked up from reference TRBV19 and TRBJ2-3, is DGGITQSPKYLFRKEGQNVTLSCEQNLNHDAMYWYRQDPGQGLRLIYYSQIVNDFQKGDIAEGYSVSREKKESFPLTVTSAQKNPTAFYLCASSGPSGRALDTQYFGPGTRLTVL.